This T cell receptor (beta chain) stems from a study of blood T cell repertoires in COVID-19. Across 24 US areas, participants ranged in age from about 18 to 90 years. Trimming at V came to 6 bases and at J to 6 bases, leaving 9 bases not matched to a gene. CDR1 is SGHRS and CDR2 is YFSETQ in the germline V gene. This CDR3 is 15 amino acids long. The method was immunoSEQ multiplex PCR; TCRdb's version includes in-frame clones alone and lacks a portion of them. This sample carries 200,000 or so clones, over 75% of them seen once, and the ten largest clones take over 7%. This receptor was obtained from a woman in her 40s with acute COVID-19. The chain joins TRBV5-1 to TRBJ1-5; 10 nucleotides match TRBD1. The sample was PBMCs or T cells enriched from blood (not recorded which). DNA of the CDR3: TGCGCCAGCAAAACCGGGACAGGGGATAGTCAGCCCCAGCATTTT. Translated: CASKTGTGDSQPQHF.